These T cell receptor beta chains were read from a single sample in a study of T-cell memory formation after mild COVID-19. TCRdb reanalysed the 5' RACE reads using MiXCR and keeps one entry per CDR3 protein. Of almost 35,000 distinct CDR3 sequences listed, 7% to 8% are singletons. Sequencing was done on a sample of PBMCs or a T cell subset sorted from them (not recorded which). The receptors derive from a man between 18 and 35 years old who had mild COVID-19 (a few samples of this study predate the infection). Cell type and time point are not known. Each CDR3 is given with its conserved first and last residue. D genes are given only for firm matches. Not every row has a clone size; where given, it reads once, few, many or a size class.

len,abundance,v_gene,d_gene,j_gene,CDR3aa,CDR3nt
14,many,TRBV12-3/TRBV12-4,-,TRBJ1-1,CASSLRGMNTEAFF,TGTGCCAGCAGTTTAAGAGGAATGAACACTGAAGCTTTCTTT
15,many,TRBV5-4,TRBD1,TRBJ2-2,CASSSGTGNTGELFF,TGTGCCAGCAGCTCAGGGACAGGGAACACCGGGGAGCTGTTTTTT
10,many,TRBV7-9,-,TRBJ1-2,CASSDGGYTF,TGTGCCAGCAGCGACGGGGGCTACACCTTC
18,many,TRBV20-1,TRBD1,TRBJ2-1,CSATLLARDRESYNEQFF,TGCAGTGCTACCCTATTAGCTCGGGACAGAGAAAGCTACAATGAGCAGTTCTTC
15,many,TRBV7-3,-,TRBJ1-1,CASSRSPEFGTEAFF,TGTGCCAGCAGCCGTTCCCCGGAATTTGGCACTGAAGCTTTCTTT
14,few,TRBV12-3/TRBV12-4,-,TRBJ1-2,CASSRQTEGIGYTF,TGTGCCAGCAGCCGACAGACGGAGGGGATCGGGTACACCTTC
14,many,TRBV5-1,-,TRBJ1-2,CASSLEAGVYGYTF,TGCGCCAGCAGCTTGGAGGCAGGGGTGTATGGCTACACCTTC
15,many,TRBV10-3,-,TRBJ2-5,CAISETGRRGQTQYF,TGTGCCATCAGTGAGACAGGGAGAAGAGGACAGACCCAGTACTTC
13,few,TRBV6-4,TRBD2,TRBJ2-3,CASSDKTSGTQYF,TGTGCCAGCAGTGATAAGACTAGCGGTACGCAGTATTTT
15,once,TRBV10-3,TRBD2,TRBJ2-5,CAISDVAGGSETQYF,TGTGCCATCAGTGACGTAGCGGGGGGTTCGGAGACCCAGTACTTC
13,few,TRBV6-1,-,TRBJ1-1,CATQTGPDTEAFF,TGTGCCACCCAAACAGGGCCGGACACTGAAGCTTTCTTT
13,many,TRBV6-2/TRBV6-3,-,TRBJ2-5,CASSYTSEGTQYF,TGTGCCAGCAGTTATACCTCAGAGGGGACCCAGTACTTC
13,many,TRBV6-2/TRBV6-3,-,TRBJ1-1,CASSRGPPPEAFF,TGTGCCAGCAGCCGAGGGCCCCCCCCGGAAGCTTTCTTT
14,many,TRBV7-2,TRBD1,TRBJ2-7,CASSAGQGRYEQYF,TGTGCCAGCAGCGCGGGACAGGGGCGTTACGAGCAGTACTTC
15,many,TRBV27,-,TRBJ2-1,CASSLGGRRRNEQFF,TGTGCCAGCAGTTTGGGTGGCAGGCGAAGGAATGAGCAGTTCTTC
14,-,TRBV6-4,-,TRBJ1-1,CASSEGGEDTEAFF,TGTGCCAGCAGTGAAGGGGGGGAGGACACTGAAGCTTTCTTT
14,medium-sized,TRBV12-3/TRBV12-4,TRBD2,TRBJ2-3,CASSLGLGFDTQYF,TGTGCCAGCAGTTTGGGACTAGGGTTCGATACGCAGTATTTT
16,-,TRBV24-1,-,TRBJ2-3,CATSAARDGSTDTQYF,TGTGCCACCAGTGCCGCCCGGGACGGTAGCACAGATACGCAGTATTTT
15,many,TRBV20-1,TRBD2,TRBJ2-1,CSARDSAGAYNEQFF,TGCAGTGCTAGAGATTCGGCGGGAGCCTACAATGAGCAGTTCTTC
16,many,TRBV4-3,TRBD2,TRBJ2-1,CASSQDGTSAYNEQFF,TGCGCCAGCAGCCAAGATGGGACTAGCGCCTACAATGAGCAGTTCTTC
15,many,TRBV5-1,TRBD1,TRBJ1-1,CASSVGQDKNTEAFF,TGCGCCAGCAGCGTGGGACAGGACAAGAACACTGAAGCTTTCTTT
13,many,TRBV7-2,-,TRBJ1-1,CASSLVRDSEAFF,TGTGCCAGCAGCTTAGTACGGGACTCTGAAGCTTTCTTT
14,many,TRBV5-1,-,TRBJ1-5,CASSLYGGQQPQHF,TGCGCCAGCAGCTTGTACGGTGGTCAGCAGCCCCAGCATTTT
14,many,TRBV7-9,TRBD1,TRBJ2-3,CASSPWTGVDTQYF,TGTGCCAGCAGCCCCTGGACAGGGGTAGATACGCAGTATTTT
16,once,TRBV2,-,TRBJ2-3,CASSEFGSRGTDTQYF,TGTGCCAGCAGTGAATTTGGAAGCCGGGGCACAGATACGCAGTATTTT
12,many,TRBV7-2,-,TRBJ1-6,CASSLQNSPLHF,TGTGCCAGCAGCTTACAGAACTCACCCCTCCACTTT
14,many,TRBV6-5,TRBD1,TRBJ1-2,CASSWQGADYGYTF,TGTGCCAGCAGTTGGCAGGGGGCGGACTATGGCTACACCTTC
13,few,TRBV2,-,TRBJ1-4,CASTKPGIEKLFF,TGTGCCAGCACAAAGCCAGGGATCGAAAAACTGTTTTTT
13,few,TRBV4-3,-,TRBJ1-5,CASSHGENQPQHF,TGCGCCAGCAGCCACGGAGAGAATCAGCCCCAGCATTTT
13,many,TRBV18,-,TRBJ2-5,CASSRGVEETQYF,TGTGCCAGCTCCCGGGGAGTTGAAGAGACCCAGTACTTC
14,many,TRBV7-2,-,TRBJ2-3,CASSRLGSTDTQYF,TGTGCCAGCAGCCGACTAGGAAGCACAGATACGCAGTATTTT
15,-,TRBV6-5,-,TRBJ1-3,CASSYSWRSGNTIYF,TGTGCCAGCAGTTACTCGTGGAGATCTGGAAACACCATATATTTT
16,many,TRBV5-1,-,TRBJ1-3,CASSLGYRASGNTIYF,TGCGCCAGCAGCTTGGGGTACAGAGCCTCTGGAAACACCATATATTTT
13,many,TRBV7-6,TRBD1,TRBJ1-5,CASSGQGSQPQHF,TGTGCCAGCAGCGGACAGGGTAGCCAGCCCCAGCATTTT
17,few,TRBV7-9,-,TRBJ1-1,CASSLGIGSGSNTEAFF,TGTGCCAGCAGCTTAGGAATTGGGTCAGGCTCGAACACTGAAGCTTTCTTT
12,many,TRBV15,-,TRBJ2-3,CATSRDTDTQYF,TGTGCCACCAGCAGAGACACAGATACGCAGTATTTT
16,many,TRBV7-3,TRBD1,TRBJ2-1,CASSYVRDRLYNEQFF,TGTGCCAGCAGCTATGTCCGGGACAGGCTATACAATGAGCAGTTCTTC
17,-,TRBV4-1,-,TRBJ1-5,CASSQEARQGSNQPQHF,TGCGCCAGCAGTCAGGAGGCCCGCCAGGGAAGCAATCAGCCCCAGCATTTT
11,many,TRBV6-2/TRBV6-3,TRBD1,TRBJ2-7,CASNEQGAQYF,TGTGCCAGCAATGAGCAGGGGGCCCAGTACTTC
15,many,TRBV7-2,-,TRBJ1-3,CASSIGQFSGNTIYF,TGTGCCAGCAGCATTGGACAATTCTCTGGAAACACCATATATTTT
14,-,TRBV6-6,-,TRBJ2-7,CATLSAQAVYEQYF,TGTGCCACCCTTTCCGCGCAGGCGGTCTACGAGCAGTACTTC
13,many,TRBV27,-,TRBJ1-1,CASGSQDNTEAFF,TGTGCCAGCGGGTCCCAGGACAACACTGAAGCTTTCTTT